This is a list of T cell receptor beta chains from one sample in a study of T cells in Graves' hyperthyroidism and ophthalmopathy. From the multiplex PCR reads, TCRdb called clonotypes with MiXCR, one entry per CDR3 protein. The table includes around 380,000 distinct CDR3 sequences, roughly 12% detected once. The sample consisted of blood. These receptors came from a man aged 25-45 years with Graves' hyperthyroidism that later progressed to Graves' ophthalmopathy. Each CDR3 is given with its conserved first and last residue.

v_call cdr3_aa
TRBV6-5 CASSYPGAKNIQYF
TRBV6-2/TRBV6-3 CASSQTSGVGTQYF
TRBV12-3/TRBV12-4 CAGSSLGEQYF
TRBV2 CASSIMGTGNTGELFF
TRBV12-3/TRBV12-4 CASSPWELNTEAFF
TRBV7-2 CASSPPWRGRYEQYF
TRBV28 CASSLIDSNSNQPQHF
TRBV7-8 CASSLARQARGPQHF
TRBV7-6 CASRDRVGEQYF
TRBV12-3/TRBV12-4 CASSPGHFNEQFF
TRBV6-1 CASRTGSTNEKLFF
TRBV6-1 CASSTGPGGVRTEAFF
TRBV11-3 CASSLDRLTLGSPLHF
TRBV20-1 CSARVPRQVNYGYTF
TRBV6-2/TRBV6-3 CASSYRGPGELFF
TRBV30 CAWDRGATEAFF
TRBV11-2 CASSSSGVSYNEQFF
TRBV28 CASRSSYHYYEQYF
TRBV12-5 CASARFEGGANVLTF
TRBV3-1 CASSHRQTGELFF
TRBV27 CASSLGGDFNTDTQYF
TRBV28 CASSPGTSKGEQYF
TRBV11-2 CASSSHLRDRYYEQYF
TRBV4-2 CASSQEASGGVSPQYF
TRBV12-5 CASGFGTYYEQYF
TRBV7-3 CASSNHGVDGRNTEAFF
TRBV6-5 CASSYRGPGANVLTF
TRBV2 CASSVQGPNTEAFF
TRBV28 CASSLFGTGNQPQHF
TRBV6-5 CASSYSRGHEQYF
TRBV12-3/TRBV12-4 CASSLEGWVVYNEQFF
TRBV5-8 CASRIRQGNYGYTF